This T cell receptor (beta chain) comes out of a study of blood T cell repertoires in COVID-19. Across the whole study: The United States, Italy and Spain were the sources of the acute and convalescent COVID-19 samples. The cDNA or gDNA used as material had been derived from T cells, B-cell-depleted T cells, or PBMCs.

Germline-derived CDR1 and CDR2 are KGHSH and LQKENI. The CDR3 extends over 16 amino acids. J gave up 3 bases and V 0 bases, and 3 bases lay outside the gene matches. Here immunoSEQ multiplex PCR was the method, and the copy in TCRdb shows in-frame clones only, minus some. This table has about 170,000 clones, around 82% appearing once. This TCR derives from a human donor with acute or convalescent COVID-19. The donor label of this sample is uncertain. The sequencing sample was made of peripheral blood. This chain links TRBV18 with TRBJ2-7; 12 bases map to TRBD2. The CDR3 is CASSPPGLAGRYEQYF. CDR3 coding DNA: TGTGCCAGCTCACCACCCGGACTAGCGGGGCGCTACGAGCAGTACTTC.